The next 28 T cell receptor beta chains were all read from a single sample in a study of cytomegalovirus exposure and HLA in healthy donors. The PCR employed 60 Vbeta primers together with 13 Jbeta primers. Sequencing used immunoSEQ multiplex PCR; TCRdb keeps in-frame clones, though not all of them. Here the sample spans approximately 200,000 clones, about four fifths being singletons. Sequencing input: PBMCs. The receptors originated from a girl aged 5 to 17 in good health and CMV-seropositive.

This clone appeared once. V is TRBV6-4 and J is TRBJ2-3; 9 bases line up with TRBD2. V dropped 0 bases and J dropped 6; count of bases not matched to a gene: 4. The CDR3 is 15 amino acids. CDR1 is MRHNA and CDR2 is SNTAGT in the germline V gene. CDR3 protein: CASSDSAGGRDTQYF. CDR3 nucleotides: TGTGCCAGCAGTGACTCGGCGGGGGGGCGGGATACGCAGTATTTT.

The chain carries TRBV11-2 and TRBJ1-2; no reliable D call. CDR3 length: 13 amino acids. Germline CDR1 SGHAT, CDR2 FQNNGV. The V and J ends lost 4 bases and 4 bases respectively, with 10 bases between them. This CDR3 is CASSSNPGYGYTF. CDR3 bases: TGTGCCAGCAGCTCGAACCCAGGCTATGGCTACACCTTC. The full variable domain, rest sourced from reference TRBV11-2 and TRBJ1-2, is EAGVAQSPRYKIIEKRQSVAFWCNPISGHATLYWYQQILGQGPKLLIQFQNNGVVDDSQLPKDRFSAERLKGVDSTLKIQPAKLEDSAVYLCASSSNPGYGYTFGSGTRLTVV.

There are a few counts of this clone. The rearrangement uses TRBV5-4 and TRBJ1-5; tentative D call: TRBD1 (5 bases). The germline gives CDR1 SGHNT, CDR2 YYREEE (reference sequence). Trimming removed 0 bases at V and 6 bases at J, with 10 bases between. The CDR3 loop spans 14 amino acids. The CDR3 DNA reads TGTGCCAGCAGCTTGGAAGGGGTGGGTCAGCCCCAGCATTTT. Translated: CASSLEGVGQPQHF. The full variable domain, completed using reference TRBV5-4 and TRBJ1-5, is ETGVTQSPTHLIKTRGQQVTLRCSSQSGHNTVSWYQQALGQGPQFIFQYYREEENGRGNFPPRFSGLQFPNYSSELNVNALELDDSALYLCASSLEGVGQPQHFGDGTRLSIL.

This clone was recorded only once. The J gene is TRBJ1-2, the V gene TRBV10-1; 12 bases match TRBD1. The V segment lost 3 bases and the J segment 8 bases; nucleotides outside the gene matches: 7. The CDR3 is made up of 15 amino acids. The germline V gene has CDR1 WNHNN and CDR2 SYGVQD (reference sequence). CDR3 sequence reads: CASSDGTGGWEGYTF. In DNA, the CDR3 is TGCGCCAGCAGTGATGGGACAGGGGGCTGGGAAGGCTACACCTTC.

V and J are TRBV5-1 and TRBJ2-3; 12 bases agree with TRBD1. Trimming removed 4 bases from V and 3 bases from J; junction bases left unmatched: 15. There are 19 residues in the CDR3. Germline V gene sequence: CDR1 SGHRS, CDR2 YFSETQ. CDR3 sequence reads: CASSAPGTGGFLGTDTQYF. As DNA, the CDR3 is TGCGCCAGCAGCGCACCCGGGACAGGGGGCTTCTTGGGTACAGATACGCAGTATTTT.

The chain employs TRBV7-8 and TRBJ2-3; D remains ambiguous. V lost 1 base and J 0 bases, leaving 11 bases between the germline ends. Germline-derived CDR1 and CDR2 are SGHVS and FQNEAQ. The CDR3 has 16 residues. CDR3 sequence (DNA): TGTGCCAGCAGCTTAGTAGTTGGCAGGAGCACAGATACGCAGTATTTT. Protein product: CASSLVVGRSTDTQYF. The entire variable domain, with the rest obtained from reference TRBV7-8 and TRBJ2-3, is as follows: GAGVSQSPRYKVAKRGQDVALRCDPISGHVSLFWYQQALGQGPEFLTYFQNEAQLDKSGLPSDRFFAERPEGSVSTLKIQRTQQEDSAVYLCASSLVVGRSTDTQYFGPGTRLTVL.

V gene TRBV11-3 combines with J gene TRBJ2-1, with no clear D. V lost 0 bases and J lost 10, with 7 bases in between. Germline-derived CDR1 and CDR2 are SGHNT and YENEEA. The CDR3 length is 12 residues. CDR3 nucleotide sequence: TGTGCCAGCAGCTTAGATTTGAGAGAGCAGTTCTTC. Translation: CASSLDLREQFF.

This clone was recorded a few times. The chain has TRBV7-9 and TRBJ1-6; no firm D call. CDR1 is SEHNR and CDR2 is FQNEAQ in the germline V gene (reference sequence). The CDR3 extends over 16 amino acids. V lost 1 base and J lost 0, with 7 bases in between. The CDR3 loop reads CASSLGGSSYNSPLHF. CDR3 nucleotide sequence: TGTGCCAGCAGCTTAGGCGGGAGCTCCTATAATTCACCCCTCCACTTT.

J is TRBJ2-5 and V is TRBV4-1; no clear D. CDR1 is MGHRA, CDR2 YSYEKL, per germline. Trimming pared 1 base from V and 4 bases from J, leaving 7 bases between. The CDR3 totals 13 residues. DNA for the CDR3: TGCGCCAGCAGCCAAGCAGTTTCAGAGACCCAGTACTTC. Its protein is CASSQAVSETQYF.

The chain joins TRBV6-1 to TRBJ1-2; D gene ambiguous. The V and J ends lost 7 bases and 2 bases respectively, with 11 bases between them. CDR3 length: 13 amino acids. Per the germline V gene, CDR1 is MNHNS and CDR2 is SASEGT. The CDR3 DNA reads as TGTGCCAGCACCAGACAAGGAAACTATGGCTACACCTTC. Translation gives CASTRQGNYGYTF.

The chain joins TRBV19 to TRBJ2-5, with D perhaps TRBD1 (6 bases). The CDR3 loop spans 15 amino acids. The germline V gene has CDR1 LNHDA and CDR2 SQIVND (reference sequence). Trimming removed 7 bases at V and 4 bases at J, with 19 bases between. The CDR3 region has the DNA TGTGCCAGTAAGTCCCGTGCAGGGGAAGGAGAGACCCAGTACTTC. This translates into CASKSRAGEGETQYF.

The chain employs TRBV6-1 and TRBJ1-2, with D perhaps matching TRBD1 (6 bases). The germline CDR1 and CDR2 sequences are MNHNS and SASEGT. This CDR3 has 15 amino acids. The V end was cut by 6 bases, the J end by 6 bases, with 20 bases between. The CDR3 is CASSPRQALPHGYTF. DNA for the CDR3: TGTGCCAGCAGCCCCAGACAGGCCCTCCCCCATGGCTACACCTTC.

This clone was found a few times. V gene TRBV30 combines with J gene TRBJ2-7; 10 bases are shared with TRBD2. Trimming cost V 0 bases and J 3 bases; bases outside gene matches: 5. The germline V gene encodes CDR1 GTSNPN and CDR2 SVGIG (reference sequence). CDR3 length equals 15 residues. CDR3: CAWSVGTSGVYEQYF. CDR3 DNA sequence: TGTGCCTGGAGTGTAGGAACTAGCGGGGTCTACGAGCAGTACTTC.

The J gene is TRBJ2-3, the V gene TRBV6-1; 14 nucleotides match TRBD2. The V gene's germline CDR1 is MNHNS and CDR2 SASEGT. Losses at the gene ends were 6 bases for V and 3 bases for J; bases not matched to a gene: 2. This CDR3 has 15 amino acids. The CDR3 spells CASSGLAGGTDTQYF. DNA of the CDR3: TGTGCCAGCAGCGGACTAGCGGGGGGTACAGATACGCAGTATTTT.

This rearrangement joins TRBV30 to TRBJ1-2, with D hard to call. Per germline, CDR1 GTSNPN and CDR2 SVGIG (reference sequence). The germline V and J ends were trimmed by 1 base and 4 bases, with 16 bases remaining between them. CDR3 length equals 15 residues. In DNA form, the CDR3 reads TGTGCCTGGAGTGCGGCAGACGGCACGGGCTATGGCTACACCTTC. Translation: CAWSAADGTGYGYTF. Filled out from reference TRBV30 and TRBJ1-2, the complete variable domain reads SQTIHQWPATLVQPVGSPLSLECTVEGTSNPNLYWYRQAAGRGLQLLFYSVGIGQISSEVPQNLSASRPQDRQFILSSKKLLLSDSGFYLCAWSAADGTGYGYTFGSGTRLTVV.

This chain uses TRBV11-3 with TRBJ2-7; 8 bases are a match to TRBD2. This CDR3 has 13 residues. V lost 4 bases to trimming and J lost 4 bases; unmatched junction nucleotides: 3. Germline CDR1 SGHNT, CDR2 YENEEA. Here the CDR3 DNA reads TGTGCCAGCAGCTCCCGGGAGGGTTACGAGCAGTACTTC. Its translation: CASSSREGYEQYF.

The DNA for the CDR3 is TGTGCCAGCAGCTTGACAGCGGGGGCATACGAGCAGTACTTC. Protein: CASSLTAGAYEQYF. The rearrangement links TRBV5-4 to TRBJ2-7; TRBD2 matches at 8 bases. The CDR3 is 14 amino acids. Germline CDR1 and CDR2: SGHNT and YYREEE (reference sequence). Trimming at V came to 1 base and at J to 4 bases, leaving 4 bases not matched to a gene.

The J gene is TRBJ2-1, the V gene TRBV19; tentatively, D is TRBD1 (5 bases). V was clipped by 9 bases and J by 4 bases, with 13 bases between them. Germline V gives CDR1 LNHDA, CDR2 SQIVND (reference sequence). This CDR3 is 13 amino acids long. The CDR3 protein is CASSPGAYNEQFF. The CDR3 bases are TGTGCCAGCAGTCCTGGGGCGTACAATGAGCAGTTCTTC.

This sequence joins TRBV7-9 and TRBJ1-5; no clear D gene. The germline V and J ends were trimmed by 5 bases and 2 bases, with 16 bases remaining between them. The CDR3 sequence is 16 residues long. Germline values: CDR1 SEHNR, CDR2 FQNEAQ (reference sequence). The CDR3 is CASSTEAGLRNQPQHF. CDR3 bases: TGTGCCAGCAGCACAGAGGCGGGTTTGCGCAATCAGCCCCAGCATTTT.

J is TRBJ1-3 and V is TRBV2; no firm D call. Trimming removed 9 bases at V and 0 bases at J, with 9 bases between. This CDR3 comprises 13 residues. CDR1 is SNHLY, CDR2 FYNNEI, per germline. CDR3 DNA sequence: TGTGCCAGTTTATCCCGCTCTGGAAACACCATATATTTT. It yields the protein CASLSRSGNTIYF.

The rearrangement links TRBV9 to TRBJ1-1; perhaps TRBD1 as D (5 bases). Germline-derived CDR1 and CDR2 are SGDLS and YYNGEE. V was cut by 4 bases and J by 2 bases, with 15 bases left in between. The CDR3 sequence is 15 residues long. CDR3 amino acids: CASSSRGGANTEAFF. The DNA of the CDR3 is TGTGCCAGCAGCTCCCGTGGAGGGGCCAACACTGAAGCTTTCTTT.

The chain uses TRBV9 and TRBJ2-3; 10 bases agree with TRBD2. Germline lookup yields CDR1 SGDLS and CDR2 YYNGEE. Trimming took 6 bases from V and 6 from J; bases not matched to a gene: 7. This CDR3 has 14 residues. The CDR3 sequence: CASTKAGGLDTQYF. The CDR3 DNA is TGTGCCAGCACAAAAGCGGGGGGGCTGGATACGCAGTATTTT.

This clone was detected once. This sequence joins TRBV30 and TRBJ1-1, with TRBD1 as a possible D gene (5 bases). V shed 3 bases and J shed 1 base, with 9 bases lying between them. Germline assignment: CDR1 GTSNPN and CDR2 SVGIG (reference sequence). The CDR3 contains 13 residues. In DNA form, the CDR3 reads TGTGCCTGGAGGAGGACACAGAACACTGAAGCTTTCTTT. It yields the protein CAWRRTQNTEAFF.

This chain connects TRBV7-6 to TRBJ2-7; D is perhaps TRBD2 (5 bases). Germline V lookup: CDR1 SGHVS, CDR2 FNYEAQ. The CDR3 is 13 amino acids. Trimming left V 5 bases short and J 3 bases short, with 11 bases between. The CDR3 bases are TGTGCCAGCAGCGCCGGACTTTACTACGAGCAGTACTTC. It encodes CASSAGLYYEQYF.

The V and J genes are TRBV5-5 and TRBJ1-5; D is ambiguous. Deletions cut 4 bases from V and 6 bases from J, with 11 bases between. Germline CDR1 SGHKS, CDR2 YYEKEE (reference sequence). The CDR3 spans 13 residues. CDR3 sequence (DNA): TGTGCCAGCAGCCCCCCTGGGAGTCAGCCCCAGCATTTT. This translates into CASSPPGSQPQHF.

This chain links TRBV7-9 with TRBJ2-2; TRBD1 agrees at 7 bases. CDR3 length: 16 amino acids. Germline V lookup: CDR1 SEHNR, CDR2 FQNEAQ (reference sequence). The junction had 6 bases not matched to a gene; V was cut back by 5 bases and J by 0 bases. The CDR3 region is CASSTRTGSNTGELFF. The CDR3 nucleotides are TGTGCCAGCAGCACTCGGACAGGCTCGAACACCGGGGAGCTGTTTTTT. The full variable domain, in which reference TRBV7-9 and TRBJ2-2 provide the parts outside the CDR3, is DTGVSQNPRHKITKRGQNVTFRCDPISEHNRLYWYRQTLGQGPEFLTYFQNEAQLEKSRLLSDRFSAERPKGSFSTLEIQRTEQGDSAMYLCASSTRTGSNTGELFFGEGSRLTVL.

The chain joins TRBV18 to TRBJ1-4; D might be TRBD1 (5 bases). The CDR3 runs to 14 residues. Germline-derived CDR1 and CDR2 are KGHSH and LQKENI. The V and J ends lost 2 bases and 5 bases respectively, with 9 bases between them. This CDR3 is CASSPDDRNEKLFF. In DNA form, the CDR3 reads TGTGCCAGCTCACCAGATGACAGAAATGAAAAACTGTTTTTT.

The V call is TRBV14, the J call TRBJ2-3, with D possibly TRBD1 on 6 matching bases. Germline V CDR1 and CDR2: SGHDN, FVKESK. This CDR3 has 16 residues. Trimming pared 2 bases from V and 0 bases from J, leaving 12 bases between. The CDR3 coding sequence is TGTGCCAGCAGCCAACCATTGGGGGCAAGCACAGATACGCAGTATTTT. Translated: CASSQPLGASTDTQYF.